The 20 T cell receptor beta chains presented below share a single source sample, sequenced in a study of blood T cell repertoires in COVID-19. Sequencing used immunoSEQ multiplex PCR; TCRdb keeps in-frame clones, though not all of them. The sample consists of 390,000 or so clones, 80% to 90% of them appearing once. Input material: PBMCs or T cells enriched from blood (not recorded which). The receptors were gathered from a man between 18 and 35 years old who had recovered from COVID-19.

V is TRBV27 and J is TRBJ2-5; 10 bases agree with TRBD1. The CDR3 is 13 amino acids. Trimming cost V 8 bases and J 1 base; bases outside gene matches: 1. The V gene's germline CDR1 is MNHEY and CDR2 SMNVEV (reference sequence). CDR3 DNA sequence: TGTGCCAGCGGGGACAGGGGCCAAGAGACCCAGTACTTC. Protein sequence: CASGDRGQETQYF.

The genes are TRBV6-2 or TRBV6-3 and TRBJ2-2, with D unclear. Germline values: CDR1 MNHEY, CDR2 SVGEGT. V lost 0 bases, J lost 9 bases, and 8 bases lay in between. The CDR3 contains 13 residues. The CDR3 sequence is CASSYSLARELFF. The CDR3 DNA reads TGTGCCAGCAGTTACTCCCTGGCCCGGGAGCTGTTTTTT.

This clone appeared a single time. The chain combines TRBV7-9 with TRBJ2-3, with D possibly TRBD1 on 6 matching bases. Germline assignment: CDR1 SEHNR and CDR2 FQNEAQ (reference sequence). The length of the CDR3 is 12 residues. With 8 bases removed from V and 7 bases from J, the gap between germline ends came to 13 bases. The CDR3 DNA follows: TGTGCCAGCCACGGACAGTCCAATACGCAGTATTTT. Encoded protein: CASHGQSNTQYF.

This clone was observed a single time. This chain joins TRBV28 and TRBJ1-5, with no clear D. Trimming removed 6 bases at V and 5 bases at J, with 20 bases between. Germline V gene sequence: CDR1 MDHEN, CDR2 SYDVKM. The length of the CDR3 is 16 residues. The CDR3 spells CASSPRGRVEHQPQHF. CDR3 nucleotide sequence: TGTGCCAGCAGCCCCCGGGGTAGGGTAGAACATCAGCCCCAGCATTTT.

The CDR3 is CASSLWGGRLDEQYF. For the CDR3, the DNA is TGTGCCAGCAGCCTCTGGGGAGGTAGACTGGACGAGCAGTACTTC. The gene calls are TRBV5-4 and TRBJ2-7; maybe TRBD2 (6 bases). CDR3 length: 15 residues. V was clipped by 4 bases and J by 5 bases, with 19 bases between them. Germline V gives CDR1 SGHNT, CDR2 YYREEE (reference sequence).

The chain couples TRBV13 to TRBJ2-7; D is unresolved. This CDR3 contains 14 residues. V lost 1 base and J lost 3, with 10 bases in between. The V gene's germline CDR1 is PRHDT and CDR2 FYEKMQ (reference sequence). CDR3 in DNA: TGTGCCAGCAGCTTAGCCAACCCTAGCTACGAGCAGTACTTC. As protein: CASSLANPSYEQYF.

Concerning this clone itself: This specimen includes other DNA sequences encoding the same CDR3. V usage is TRBV18 and J usage is TRBJ2-5; D gene ambiguous. The CDR3 has 12 residues. V lost 2 bases, J lost 4 bases, and 5 bases lay in between. Germline CDR1 reads KGHSH; CDR2 reads LQKENI. CDR3 in amino acids: CASSPSRETQYF. Here the CDR3 DNA reads TGTGCCAGCTCACCATCGAGAGAGACCCAGTACTTC.

Written as DNA, the CDR3 is TGTGCCAGCAGCTTAGGCCTCTCTACTGGCATATATTTT. It encodes CASSLGLSTGIYF. This sequence joins TRBV13 and TRBJ1-3; the D is unclear. Germline V gene lookup returns CDR1 PRHDT and CDR2 FYEKMQ (reference sequence). V was shortened by 0 bases and J by 12 bases, with 12 bases between the two germline ends. The CDR3 sequence is 13 residues long.

This chain joins TRBV5-4 and TRBJ2-7; TRBD2 aligns across 14 bases. The germline V gene has CDR1 SGHNT and CDR2 YYREEE (reference sequence). The CDR3 totals 16 residues. Trimming took 0 bases from V and 3 from J; bases not matched to a gene: 2. CDR3 bases: TGTGCCAGCAGCTTGGCCGGGACTAGCGGGAGCTACGAGCAGTACTTC. It yields the protein CASSLAGTSGSYEQYF.

The gene calls are TRBV6-5 and TRBJ1-6, with 8 bases identical to TRBD1. Germline V gene sequence: CDR1 MNHEY, CDR2 SVGAGI. With 8 bases clipped from V and 7 bases from J, the junction kept 10 bases outside the gene matches. This CDR3 contains 15 residues. The CDR3 loop reads CASWKPGQGNSPLHF. The CDR3 region has the DNA TGTGCCAGCTGGAAACCCGGACAGGGCAATTCACCCCTCCACTTT.

This clone has only one observation. The chain combines TRBV28 with TRBJ2-7; 11 positions agree with TRBD2. The germline V gene encodes CDR1 MDHEN and CDR2 SYDVKM. V was clipped by 2 bases and J by 7 bases; unmatched bases: 7. The CDR3 covers 15 residues. CDR3 DNA sequence: TGTGCCAGCAGTTTAACGGCTAGCGGGAGGAGGGAGCAGTACTTC. Its translation: CASSLTASGRREQYF.

This clone showed up just a few times. The V call is TRBV27, the J call TRBJ1-5, with 7 bases matching TRBD1. V was pared by 8 bases and J by 8 bases, with 12 bases of the junction left unmatched. Looked up from germline, CDR1 is MNHEY and CDR2 is SMNVEV (reference sequence). The CDR3 sequence is 14 residues long. The CDR3 here is CASAPEQGWEPQHF. The CDR3 bases are TGTGCCAGCGCCCCTGAACAGGGGTGGGAGCCCCAGCATTTT.

The chain recombines TRBV19 with TRBJ1-5; 7 bases align to TRBD1. This CDR3 region has 15 residues. The ends lost 7 bases at V and 0 bases at J; junction bases unmatched: 6. Germline-derived CDR1 and CDR2 are LNHDA and SQIVND (reference sequence). The CDR3: CASNLRQGSNQPQHF. The CDR3 bases are TGTGCCAGTAATCTGCGACAGGGTAGCAATCAGCCCCAGCATTTT.

The chain has TRBV7-9 and TRBJ2-7; 7 bases are a match to TRBD2. J was trimmed by 2 bases and V by 4 bases; bases with no gene match: 8. The CDR3 has 15 amino acids. Germline V gene sequence: CDR1 SEHNR, CDR2 FQNEAQ (reference sequence). CDR3 region: CASSSFLAEAYEQYF. In nucleotides, the CDR3 is TGTGCCAGCAGCTCTTTCCTAGCGGAAGCCTACGAGCAGTACTTC.

The genes are TRBV6-5 and TRBJ2-2; possibly TRBD2 for D (6 bases). This CDR3 is built from 12 residues. Trimming stripped 8 bases from V and 5 bases from J, with 9 bases between. Germline lookup yields CDR1 MNHEY and CDR2 SVGAGI. CDR3 protein: CASRRETGELFF. CDR3 DNA sequence: TGTGCCAGCCGGAGGGAAACCGGGGAGCTGTTTTTT.

The chain is built from TRBV27 and TRBJ1-6; D not certain. The CDR3 contains 12 residues. Germline V gives CDR1 MNHEY, CDR2 SMNVEV (reference sequence). CDR3 sequence (DNA): TGTGGGTTGCCGGGGAACAATTCACCCCTCCACTTT. It codes for CGLPGNNSPLHF.

This chain connects TRBV3-1 (or the pseudogene TRBV3-2) to TRBJ2-1; D is undetermined. Between the trimmed V and J ends, which lost 4 bases and 9 bases, there was a span of 7 bases. This CDR3 contains 11 residues. In germline, CDR1 is LGHDT, CDR2 YNNKEL (reference sequence). The CDR3 region has the DNA TGTGCCAGCAGCCTTGAGCGTGAGCAGTTCTTC. It yields the protein CASSLEREQFF.

J is TRBJ2-7 and V is TRBV7-9; 7 bases fit TRBD1. The CDR3 extends over 13 amino acids. J lost 6 bases, V lost 4 bases, and 6 bases had no gene match. The V gene's germline CDR1 is SEHNR and CDR2 FQNEAQ (reference sequence). The CDR3 sequence: CASSSDRTPEQYF. DNA for the CDR3: TGTGCCAGCAGCTCGGACAGGACCCCCGAGCAGTACTTC.

The CDR3 region has the DNA TGTGCCAGCAGCGTACGAGGGGGCGCGAACCCTGGCTACACCTTC. Its translation: CASSVRGGANPGYTF. The chain recombines TRBV7-9 with TRBJ1-2, with TRBD1 matching over 7 bases. The CDR3 has 15 residues. Germline V lookup: CDR1 SEHNR, CDR2 FQNEAQ (reference sequence). The ends lost 5 bases at V and 7 bases at J; junction bases unmatched: 13.

With respect to this clone: Different DNA sequences within this sample yield the same CDR3. The chain is built from TRBV6-5 and TRBJ1-1; 10 nucleotides agree with TRBD1. The CDR3 has 15 residues. The V gene's germline CDR1 is MNHEY and CDR2 SVGAGI. Trimming cost V 0 bases and J 4 bases; bases outside gene matches: 2. This CDR3 reads CASSYSTGGGTEAFF. Written as DNA, the CDR3 is TGTGCCAGCAGTTACTCGACAGGGGGCGGCACTGAAGCTTTCTTT.